The source of this T cell receptor beta chain is a study of blood T cell repertoires in COVID-19. About the research overall: The United States, Italy and Spain provided the acute and convalescent COVID-19 samples.

The junction had 3 bases not matched to a gene; V was cut back by 4 bases and J by 1 base. The CDR3 is 15 residues long. From germline, CDR1 is MDHEN and CDR2 SYDVKM. In the study's own analysis: Researchers report that nucleated cell counts were estimated from reference gene primer amplification. Here immunoSEQ multiplex PCR was the method, and the copy in TCRdb shows in-frame clones only, minus some. V and J calls and clone size come straight from that table; D and trimming were deduced from the DNA. Among 27,000 or so clones, just over 85% were seen once, and the ten largest hold 6% to 8.5%. This clone was observed a single time.

The TCR sequence derives from a woman between 50 and 59 years old with active COVID-19. The chain is built from TRBV28 and TRBJ1-2, with 10 bases aligning to TRBD1. The sample taken for sequencing was peripheral blood. CDR3 sequence: CASSSDRGSNYGYTF. CDR3 DNA sequence: TGTGCCAGCAGTTCGGACAGGGGGAGTAACTATGGCTACACCTTC.